A single sample is the source of the 3 T cell receptor beta chains below, sequenced in a study of T cell changes during pregnancy in multiple sclerosis. Sequencing used immunoSEQ multiplex PCR; TCRdb keeps in-frame clones, though not all of them. The profile covers 65,000 to 85,000 clones, with about 92% appearing a single time and 1.4% to 1.5% taken by the ten largest. The sample here was peripheral blood, taken after pregnancy. All receptors derive from a female donor with multiple sclerosis, enrolled in a pregnancy study.

The V gene is TRBV5-1, the J gene TRBJ1-2; 9 nucleotides align to TRBD1. CDR3 size: 13 residues. Trimming at V came to 4 bases and at J to 8 bases, leaving 6 bases not matched to a gene. CDR1 SGHRS and CDR2 YFSETQ come from the germline V gene. The CDR3 region has the DNA TGCGCCAGCAGCCCGACAGGGGGTGAGGGCTACACCTTC. Residues: CASSPTGGEGYTF.

This chain connects TRBV11-3 to TRBJ2-4; TRBD2 might be the D (7 bases). V lost 4 bases and J lost 5, with 18 bases in between. This CDR3 comprises 16 residues. Germline CDR1 SGHNT, CDR2 YENEEA. DNA of the CDR3: TGTGCCAGCAGCTATTCAACAGGGAGCGGGGAAAACATTCAGTACTTC. It is translated as CASSYSTGSGENIQYF.

The chain is built from TRBV19 and TRBJ2-5, with a weak D call TRBD2 (5 bases). Trimming shortened V by 5 bases and J by 7 bases, and 14 bases separated the two germline ends. The germline CDR1 and CDR2 sequences are LNHDA and SQIVND (reference sequence). CDR3 length equals 13 residues. CDR3: CASSGTGWATQYF. CDR3 bases: TGTGCCAGTAGTGGTACGGGGTGGGCGACCCAGTACTTC.